The T cell receptor beta chain described here comes from a study of immune reconstitution after stem cell transplant in scleroderma. By share, this clonotype ranks as medium-sized. Each CDR3 protein gets one entry after TCRdb re-called the RT-PCR reads with MiXCR. The sample holds more than 2,000 distinct CDR3 sequences, under 14% seen once. CDR1 is SNHLY, CDR2 FYNNEI, per germline. V lost 6 bases and J lost 5; bases outside the gene matches: 4. This CDR3 is 14 amino acids long. This TCR derives from a female donor with systemic sclerosis. This specimen was collected before or after autologous hematopoietic stem cell transplantation (not recorded which). The V and J genes are TRBV2 and TRBJ1-5; 10 bases line up with TRBD1. CDR3 coding DNA: TGTGCCAGCAGGGGGACAGGGGAGGATCAGCCCCAGCATTTT. It encodes CASRGTGEDQPQHF.